These 7 T cell receptor beta chains share one sample of origin, sequenced in a study of CD8 T cells in ankylosing spondylitis. Their cognate antigens are unknown. A single record per CDR3 protein comes from TCRdb applying MiXCR to the 5' RACE reads. In the table there are a few hundred thousand distinct CDR3 sequences, around 16% of which are singletons. Study results and limitations: What appeared characteristic of ankylosing spondylitis blood was a TCR beta motif of seven to nine highly homologous variants.

Material for sequencing was blood, either unsorted or a sorted T cell fraction (not recorded which). These receptors came from a male donor with ankylosing spondylitis.

The table lists this clonotype with a few counts. The chain is built from TRBV7-8 and TRBJ2-2, with D unclear. The V end lost 2 bases, the J end lost 10 bases, and 8 bases lay between the germline ends. The CDR3 covers 12 residues. From germline, CDR1 is SGHVS and CDR2 FQNEAQ. The CDR3 here is CASSLISTELFF. CDR3 bases: TGTGCCAGCAGCTTAATCAGTACGGAGCTGTTTTTT.

V and J are TRBV27 and TRBJ2-7; 10 nucleotides agree with TRBD1. The CDR3 spans 15 residues. The V gene's germline CDR1 is MNHEY and CDR2 SMNVEV (reference sequence). Trimming at V came to 5 bases and at J to 3 bases, leaving 7 bases not matched to a gene. This chain's CDR3 is CASSQTGGAYYEQYF. The DNA for the CDR3 is TGTGCCAGCAGTCAGACAGGGGGCGCTTACTACGAGCAGTACTTC.

There are a few counts of this clonotype. V and J are TRBV27 and TRBJ2-7, with 10 bases fitting TRBD1. The V and J ends lost 5 bases and 7 bases, in that order; junction bases with no gene match: 5. The CDR3 covers 13 residues. From germline, CDR1 is MNHEY and CDR2 SMNVEV (reference sequence). The CDR3 region is CASSRQGADEQYF. In DNA form, the CDR3 reads TGTGCCAGCAGTCGACAGGGGGCGGATGAGCAGTACTTC.

There are a few counts of this clonotype. This rearrangement joins TRBV29-1 to TRBJ2-3, with TRBD2 matching 13 bases. V lost 4 bases to trimming and J lost 4 bases; unmatched junction nucleotides: 8. Germline values: CDR1 SQVTM, CDR2 ANQGSEA. The CDR3 loop spans 16 amino acids. The CDR3 protein is CSVGVSGTSGADTQYF. CDR3 sequence (DNA): TGCAGCGTTGGGGTCTCCGGGACTAGCGGGGCAGATACGCAGTATTTT.

The chain has TRBV19 and TRBJ1-5; D unclear. This CDR3 has 13 residues. From germline, CDR1 is LNHDA and CDR2 SQIVND (reference sequence). Between the trimmed V and J ends, which lost 1 base and 6 bases, there was a span of 7 bases. This CDR3 reads CASSIVGGQPQHF. CDR3 sequence (DNA): TGTGCCAGTAGTATAGTCGGTGGTCAGCCCCAGCATTTT.

This clonotype was observed a handful of times. This chain uses TRBV7-8 with TRBJ1-3; D is uncertain. CDR1 and CDR2 (germline): SGHVS, FQNEAQ. The CDR3 extends over 12 amino acids. V was pared by 3 bases and J by 4 bases, with 4 bases between. The CDR3 sequence: CASSFAGNTIYF. Written as DNA, the CDR3 is TGTGCCAGCAGCTTCGCGGGAAACACCATATATTTT. Using reference TRBV7-8 and TRBJ1-3 for the parts outside the CDR3, the full variable domain is GAGVSQSPRYKVAKRGQDVALRCDPISGHVSLFWYQQALGQGPEFLTYFQNEAQLDKSGLPSDRFFAERPEGSVSTLKIQRTQQEDSAVYLCASSFAGNTIYFGEGSWLTVV.

This clonotype was seen many times. V usage is TRBV12-3 or TRBV12-4 and J usage is TRBJ1-1, with TRBD1 matching over 11 bases. Trimming at V came to 5 bases and at J to 5 bases, leaving 7 bases not matched to a gene. The CDR3 extends over 15 amino acids. The CDR3 loop is CASSAGTGGLTEAFF. The DNA of the CDR3 is TGTGCCAGCAGTGCCGGGACAGGGGGTTTGACTGAAGCTTTCTTT.